This T cell receptor (beta chain) is drawn from a study of blood T cell repertoires in COVID-19. Study as a whole: COVID-19 samples, acute and convalescent, were from the United States, Italy and Spain. T cells, B-cell-depleted T cells, or PBMCs supplied cDNA or gDNA.

This clone showed up just once. V was pared by 3 bases and J by 5 bases, with 4 bases of the junction left unmatched. This CDR3 contains 15 residues. Per the germline V gene, CDR1 is MNHEY and CDR2 is SMNVEV (reference sequence). In the authors' methods: Reference gene primer amplification gave nucleated cell count estimates. The method was immunoSEQ multiplex PCR; TCRdb's version includes in-frame clones alone and lacks a portion of them. D and trimming were read from the DNA, whereas the V and J calls and clone size are those reported in that table. The sample holds approximately 150,000 clones, 87% seen once.

The sequenced sample was peripheral blood. V usage is TRBV27 and J usage is TRBJ2-2; 9 bases line up with TRBD1. This clonotype was sampled from a man in his fifties who had recovered from COVID-19. The CDR3: CASSLQQGATGELFF. CDR3 bases: TGTGCCAGCAGTTTGCAACAGGGGGCAACCGGGGAGCTGTTTTTT.